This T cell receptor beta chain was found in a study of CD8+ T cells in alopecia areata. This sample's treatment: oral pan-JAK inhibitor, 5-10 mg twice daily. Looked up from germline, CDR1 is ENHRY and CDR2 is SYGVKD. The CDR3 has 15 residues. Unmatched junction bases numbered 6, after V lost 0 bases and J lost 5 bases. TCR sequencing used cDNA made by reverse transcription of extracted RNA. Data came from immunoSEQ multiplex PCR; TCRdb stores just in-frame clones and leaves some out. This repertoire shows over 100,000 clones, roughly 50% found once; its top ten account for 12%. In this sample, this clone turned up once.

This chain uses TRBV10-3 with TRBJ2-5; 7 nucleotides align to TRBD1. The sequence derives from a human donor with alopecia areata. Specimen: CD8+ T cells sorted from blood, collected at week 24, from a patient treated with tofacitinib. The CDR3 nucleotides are TGTGCCATCAGTGAGTCACGAGGGGGCGGGGAGACCCAGTACTTC. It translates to CAISESRGGGETQYF.